This T cell receptor (beta chain) was observed in a study of T-cell reconstitution after alpha-beta-depleted transplantation in children. There are many counts of this clonotype. The antigen is undetermined. There are 9 residues in the CDR3. Trimming stripped 1 base from V and 15 bases from J, with 4 bases between. Germline lookup yields CDR1 LGHNA and CDR2 YSLEER. Using unique molecular identifiers, the investigators prepared the TCRbeta library. TCRdb itself ran the PCR reads through MiXCR, one entry per CDR3 protein. The repertoire consists of 40,000 to 55,000 distinct CDR3 sequences, with about 10% occurring once and the leading ten covering roughly a quarter. Study-level results: Surviving recipient cells, namely T cells and thymic progenitors, were the source of high day-60 TCRbeta diversity in some patients. Expanded graft clones numbering several hundred reportedly gave rise to alpha-beta T cells about two months after transplant. After one year, T-cell counts and TCRbeta diversity mostly came from new T cells.

This specimen consisted of PBMCs, mostly from graft donor cells, obtained 60 days after TCRalphabeta/CD19-depleted stem cell transplant. This receptor was taken from a male patient between 2 and 9 years old who had a stem cell transplant for chronic granulomatous disease, so the T cells may come from the graft donor. The V gene is TRBV4-3, the J gene TRBJ2-4, with D hard to call. The CDR3 spells CASSQGTYF. CDR3 bases: TGCGCCAGCAGCCAAGGCACGTACTTC.